The 9 T cell receptor beta chains reported below all come from one sample, sequenced in a study of T cell responses to AZD1222 COVID-19 vaccine. Some clones are missing from TCRdb's copy, which holds only in-frame ones; the method was immunoSEQ multiplex PCR. The sample consists of roughly 140,000 clones, about 90% of them appearing once. This specimen consisted of peripheral blood, obtained on day 0 of AZD1222 vaccination. The source of these receptors is an adult in good health.

The count of this clone is one. This rearrangement joins TRBV7-9 to TRBJ1-2; no firm D call. Germline V gene lookup returns CDR1 SEHNR and CDR2 FQNEAQ (reference sequence). CDR3 length: 15 amino acids. Trimming shortened V by 1 base and J by 7 bases, and 16 bases separated the two germline ends. CDR3 bases: TGTGCCAGCAGCTTAGAGGTGGTGGCCTCGAGTGGCTACACCTTC. It encodes CASSLEVVASSGYTF.

V usage is TRBV12-3 or TRBV12-4 and J usage is TRBJ1-1; no definite D call. V was pared by 2 bases and J by 1 base, with 5 bases between. The CDR3 is made up of 13 amino acids. The CDR3 loop is CASSLKGNTEAFF. CDR3 DNA: TGTGCCAGCAGTTTAAAGGGGAACACTGAAGCTTTCTTT.

The V gene is TRBV19, the J gene TRBJ2-7; no firm D call. The germline V and J ends were trimmed by 5 bases and 4 bases, with 12 bases remaining between them. Germline CDR1 and CDR2: LNHDA and SQIVND (reference sequence). The CDR3 has 13 amino acids. CDR3 in DNA: TGTGCCAGTAGTCAATTCTTAGATTACGAGCAGTACTTC. This encodes CASSQFLDYEQYF.

The chain carries TRBV7-3 and TRBJ1-3; D call uncertain. V dropped 0 bases and J dropped 0 bases, with 6 bases sitting between them. The length of the CDR3 is 15 residues. The germline V gene has CDR1 SGHTA and CDR2 FQGTGA. CDR3 sequence reads: CASSLTRRSGNTIYF. DNA for the CDR3: TGTGCCAGCAGCTTAACTCGACGCTCTGGAAACACCATATATTTT.

CDR3 sequence reads: CASSQGKGEGLIGTDTQYF. CDR3 DNA sequence: TGTGCCAGCAGTCAAGGAAAGGGGGAGGGCCTGATAGGCACAGATACGCAGTATTTT. The V and J genes are TRBV7-9 and TRBJ2-3; D perhaps matches TRBD2 (7 bases). Germline CDR1 reads SEHNR; CDR2 reads FQNEAQ (reference sequence). The CDR3 is made up of 19 amino acids. Trimming left V 6 bases short and J 1 base short, with 26 bases between. Complete variable domain (other parts from reference TRBV7-9 and TRBJ2-3): DTGVSQNPRHKITKRGQNVTFRCDPISEHNRLYWYRQTLGQGPEFLTYFQNEAQLEKSRLLSDRFSAERPKGSFSTLEIQRTEQGDSAMYLCASSQGKGEGLIGTDTQYFGPGTRLTVL.

The J gene is TRBJ2-2, the V gene TRBV6-4; 7 positions match TRBD1. Germline values: CDR1 MRHNA, CDR2 SNTAGT. V lost 6 bases to trimming and J lost 1 base; unmatched junction nucleotides: 2. The CDR3 runs 14 residues. CDR3 loop: CASSGTENTGELFF. In nucleotides, the CDR3 is TGTGCCAGCAGCGGGACAGAGAACACCGGGGAGCTGTTTTTT.

The V gene is TRBV7-2, the J gene TRBJ1-5; 7 nucleotides line up with TRBD1. Trimming cost V 8 bases and J 2 bases; bases outside gene matches: 9. CDR1 is SGHTA, CDR2 FQGNSA, per germline. The CDR3 is 15 amino acids. Here the CDR3 DNA reads TGTGCCAGCGGCTACGGACAGGCACGCAATCAGCCCCAGCATTTT. Translating it yields CASGYGQARNQPQHF.

This clone appeared once. The chain is built from TRBV28 and TRBJ1-1; TRBD1 might be the D (5 bases). The CDR3 contains 15 residues. Trimming shortened V by 4 bases and J by 3 bases, and 15 bases separated the two germline ends. Germline lookup yields CDR1 MDHEN and CDR2 SYDVKM. In DNA form, the CDR3 reads TGTGCCAGCAGTTCGGCAGGGATCTTCTACACTGAAGCTTTCTTT. Translating it yields CASSSAGIFYTEAFF.

The gene calls are TRBV5-1 and TRBJ2-2, with D uncertain. Germline lookup yields CDR1 SGHRS and CDR2 YFSETQ. The germline V and J ends were trimmed by 4 bases and 2 bases, with 6 bases remaining between them. The CDR3 consists of 13 residues. CDR3 nucleotides: TGCGCCAGCAGCCGGTCCAACACCGGGGAGCTGTTTTTT. Translation: CASSRSNTGELFF.